This T cell receptor (beta chain) was sequenced for a study of blood T cell repertoires in COVID-19. The repertoire was sequenced with immunoSEQ multiplex PCR; TCRdb's copy has only in-frame clones and lacks some. This sample yields 200,000 to 250,000 clones, of which 80% are seen a single time; less than 7% belongs to the top ten. Germline V lookup: CDR1 SQVTM, CDR2 ANQGSEA. Deletions cut 1 base from V and 8 bases from J, with 8 bases between. There are 11 residues in the CDR3. Specimen: peripheral blood. V gene TRBV29-1 combines with J gene TRBJ1-2; no definite D call. This clonotype originated in a woman in her 70s with acute or convalescent COVID-19. The CDR3 spells CSVEGPEGYTF. The CDR3 bases are TGCAGCGTTGAAGGTCCGGAGGGCTACACCTTC.